Below are 25 T cell receptor beta chains sequenced from a single sample in a study of T cells in Graves' hyperthyroidism and ophthalmopathy. Regions amplified from RNA transcripts were the TCR beta CDR3 regions. The HTBI primer set served for first-round RT-PCR of the TCR CDR3. TCRdb re-derived calls from the multiplex PCR reads in MiXCR, one entry per CDR3 protein. The table includes more than 550,000 distinct CDR3 sequences, 15% to 20% detected once. Sequences were obtained from blood. The receptors here all came from a man aged 50-60 years with Graves' hyperthyroidism.

V gene TRBV27 combines with J gene TRBJ2-2; D is unresolved. The germline V and J ends were trimmed by 7 bases and 0 bases, with 15 bases remaining between them. The CDR3 has 16 amino acids. Germline V gene lookup returns CDR1 MNHEY and CDR2 SMNVEV (reference sequence). In DNA form, the CDR3 reads TGTGCCAGCATCATTCACTTGTTTTCGAACACCGGGGAGCTGTTTTTT. Residues: CASIIHLFSNTGELFF.

This clonotype showed up many times. The CDR3, as DNA: TGTGCCAGCAGTCCCCCGGAAGCGGGAGCCGGGAATGAGCAGTTCTTC. Protein: CASSPPEAGAGNEQFF. The chain has TRBV28 and TRBJ2-1; TRBD2 aligns across 8 bases. Germline trimming cut 5 bases from V and 7 bases from J; bases unmatched to any gene: 13. Germline V CDR1 and CDR2: MDHEN, SYDVKM. This CDR3 is 16 amino acids long.

This chain connects TRBV12-3 or TRBV12-4 to TRBJ1-2; TRBD1 matches at 8 bases. The J segment lost 4 bases and the V segment lost 6 bases, leaving 10 bases of the junction unmatched. The CDR3 spans 15 residues. CDR3 DNA sequence: TGTGCCAGCAGCCTTGGACAGGGATCCTTCTATGGCTACACCTTC. Protein sequence: CASSLGQGSFYGYTF.

The table lists this clonotype with many counts. The V and J genes are TRBV20-1 and TRBJ2-7; D remains ambiguous. Germline V gene sequence: CDR1 DFQATT, CDR2 SNEGSKA (reference sequence). There are 13 residues in the CDR3. V gave up 0 bases and J gave up 4 bases, with 10 bases separating them. CDR3 DNA: TGCAGTGCTAGAGACCCCTCGTGGTACGAGCAGTACTTC. It specifies CSARDPSWYEQYF.

This clonotype was counted between two and nine times. The V call is TRBV19, the J call TRBJ1-2; D is possibly TRBD1 (6 bases). The CDR3 contains 12 residues. Trimming shortened V by 10 bases and J by 2 bases, and 11 bases separated the two germline ends. From germline, CDR1 is LNHDA and CDR2 SQIVND (reference sequence). Here the CDR3 DNA reads TGTGCCACCTTAGACAGGAACTATGGCTACACCTTC. Encoded protein: CATLDRNYGYTF.

This clonotype is a singleton in its sample. The chain joins TRBV20-1 to TRBJ1-5; D is ambiguous. CDR1 and CDR2 from the germline V gene are DFQATT and SNEGSKA (reference sequence). V was clipped by 0 bases and J by 0 bases, with 6 bases between them. The CDR3 sequence is 14 residues long. CDR3 DNA sequence: TGCAGTGCTAGAGAAAGGGATAGCAATCAGCCCCAGCATTTT. Protein: CSARERDSNQPQHF.

The table lists this clonotype with a count of one. CDR3 bases: TGTGCCAGCAGTTTGCGGCGGGACAGAATCTTCAATGGCTACACCTTC. This translates into CASSLRRDRIFNGYTF. The V and J genes are TRBV28 and TRBJ1-2, with TRBD1 matching 7 bases. V gave up 3 bases and J gave up 6 bases; unmatched junction bases: 13. Germline CDR1 is MDHEN and CDR2 is SYDVKM. CDR3 length: 16 amino acids.

This clonotype was found many times. The rearrangement uses TRBV7-3 and TRBJ2-1, with 8 bases matching TRBD1. CDR3 length equals 17 residues. V gave up 1 base and J gave up 1 base; unmatched junction bases: 6. Looked up from germline, CDR1 is SGHTA and CDR2 is FQGTGA. Written as DNA, the CDR3 is TGTGCCAGCAGCTTAAGGGCAGGGGGCGTTTCCTACAATGAGCAGTTCTTC. Its protein product is CASSLRAGGVSYNEQFF.

On this clonotype itself: A much more abundant neighbour one base away suggests this may be a read error. V is TRBV30 and J is TRBJ1-5; D not certain. CDR3 size: 14 residues. CDR1 GTSNPN and CDR2 SVGIG come from the germline V gene (reference sequence). Trimming took 2 bases from V and 4 from J, leaving 12 bases between them. The CDR3 spells CAWSSLHRNQPQHF. CDR3 sequence (DNA): TGTGCCTGGAGTTCCCTTCATAGAAATCAGCCCCAGCATTTT.

This clonotype was seen repeatedly, ten times or more. V usage is TRBV11-2 and J usage is TRBJ2-3; D uncertain. Trimming took 0 bases from V and 2 from J, leaving 12 bases between them. The CDR3 runs 16 residues. In germline, CDR1 is SGHAT, CDR2 FQNNGV. The CDR3 reads CASSLEVHGYTDTQYF. In DNA form, the CDR3 reads TGTGCCAGCAGCTTAGAGGTACACGGATACACAGATACGCAGTATTTT.

This clonotype was recorded a few times. The chain is built from TRBV6-1 and TRBJ1-1; D is unresolved. CDR3 length equals 15 residues. Trimming stripped 7 bases from V and 0 bases from J, with 15 bases between. CDR1 and CDR2 from the germline V gene are MNHNS and SASEGT. The CDR3: CASILRARVNTEAFF. The CDR3 nucleotides are TGTGCCAGCATTTTGAGAGCTAGGGTGAACACTGAAGCTTTCTTT.

This clonotype turned up a few times. The genes are TRBV13 and TRBJ2-7, with D tentatively TRBD1 (6 bases). The CDR3 is 13 amino acids. CDR1 and CDR2 (germline): PRHDT, FYEKMQ (reference sequence). The V and J ends lost 5 bases and 6 bases respectively, with 14 bases between them. For the CDR3, the DNA is TGTGCCAGCAGCGGTTCAGGGGCTCGCGAGCAGTACTTC. It specifies CASSGSGAREQYF.

The rearrangement uses TRBV30 and TRBJ2-6, with 7 bases fitting TRBD1. The CDR3 consists of 17 residues. The V gene's germline CDR1 is GTSNPN and CDR2 SVGIG (reference sequence). J was trimmed by 2 bases and V by 2 bases; bases with no gene match: 9. CDR3: CAWSSLQGLPGANVLTF. CDR3 nucleotides: TGTGCCTGGAGTAGCCTACAGGGGCTTCCTGGGGCCAACGTCCTGACTTTC.

The chain links TRBV18 to TRBJ1-5, with D perhaps matching TRBD1 (5 bases). The germline V and J ends were trimmed by 1 base and 1 base, with 8 bases remaining between them. CDR3 length equals 15 residues. Germline-derived CDR1 and CDR2 are KGHSH and LQKENI. CDR3 bases: TGTGCCAGCTCACCACAGGAGGGGAGCAATCAGCCCCAGCATTTT. Its translation: CASSPQEGSNQPQHF.

This clonotype was picked up many times. Here the CDR3 DNA reads TGTGCCAGCAGTGAGCCCCTAGCGGGGGACTACGAGCAGTACTTC. Translated: CASSEPLAGDYEQYF. The rearrangement links TRBV25-1 to TRBJ2-7, with TRBD2 identical over 10 bases. The CDR3 contains 15 residues. V lost 3 bases to trimming and J lost 3 bases; unmatched junction nucleotides: 5. Looked up from germline, CDR1 is MGHDK and CDR2 is SYGVNS.

This clonotype was found many times. The V call is TRBV12-3 or TRBV12-4, the J call TRBJ2-3; TRBD2 aligns across 7 bases. The junction had 20 bases not matched to a gene; V was cut back by 6 bases and J by 5 bases. The CDR3 contains 18 residues. This CDR3 reads CASRGGGTGTPGGDTQYF. The CDR3 DNA sequence: TGTGCCAGCAGAGGTGGGGGTACCGGGACTCCGGGAGGAGATACGCAGTATTTT.

There are many counts of this clonotype. The CDR3 is CATSDSGGAQETQYF. For the CDR3, the DNA is TGTGCCACCAGTGATTCCGGGGGCGCACAAGAGACCCAGTACTTC. V gene TRBV24-1 combines with J gene TRBJ2-5; perhaps D is TRBD1 or TRBD2 (6 bases each). Trimming removed 2 bases from V and 2 bases from J, with 11 bases in between. Germline assignment: CDR1 KGHDR and CDR2 SFDVKD. The CDR3 sequence is 15 residues long.

This clonotype has a count of ten or more. One base away lies a much larger clone, so this may be a sequencing read error. The chain recombines TRBV27 with TRBJ1-1; D is unclear. CDR3 length: 13 residues. In germline, CDR1 is MNHEY, CDR2 SMNVEV (reference sequence). Trimming removed 1 base at V and 1 base at J, with 4 bases between. The CDR3 loop is CASSLYGNTEAFF. DNA for the CDR3: TGTGCCAGCAGTTTATATGGGAACACTGAAGCTTTCTTT.

The rearrangement links TRBV9 to TRBJ2-6; D unclear. Trimming left V 1 base short and J 0 bases short, with 5 bases between. The germline V gene has CDR1 SGDLS and CDR2 YYNGEE. CDR3 length equals 15 residues. Written as DNA, the CDR3 is TGTGCCAGCAGCGTACGGAGCTCTGGGGCCAACGTCCTGACTTTC. Its protein product is CASSVRSSGANVLTF.

This chain connects TRBV7-2 to TRBJ2-3; D is perhaps TRBD1 (6 bases). This CDR3 comprises 12 residues. Deletions cut 6 bases from V and 7 bases from J, with 11 bases between. CDR1 is SGHTA, CDR2 FQGNSA, per germline. The CDR3 spells CASSTGRNTQYF. For the CDR3, the DNA is TGTGCCAGCAGTACAGGGAGAAATACGCAGTATTTT.

This clonotype was detected only a few times. The chain employs TRBV18 and TRBJ2-7, with D perhaps TRBD1 (7 bases). The CDR3 runs to 14 residues. V was cut by 4 bases and J by 6 bases, with 16 bases left in between. The germline V gene encodes CDR1 KGHSH and CDR2 LQKENI. This chain's CDR3 is CASSRGTEEFEQYF. The DNA of the CDR3 is TGTGCCAGCTCACGCGGGACAGAGGAATTCGAGCAGTACTTC.

This clonotype was detected many times. The chain combines TRBV7-8 with TRBJ1-1; D uncertain. The V and J ends lost 2 bases and 1 base respectively, with 17 bases between them. Germline loops: CDR1 SGHVS, CDR2 FQNEAQ. The CDR3 has 17 amino acids. For the CDR3, the DNA is TGTGCCAGCAGCTTATGGAGGGCAACAATCCAGAACACTGAAGCTTTCTTT. Translating gives CASSLWRATIQNTEAFF.

This clonotype was found many times. The J gene is TRBJ2-2, the V gene TRBV7-9; TRBD1 is a possible D gene (6 bases). The CDR3 has 16 amino acids. Trimming left V 6 bases short and J 0 bases short, with 14 bases between. The germline CDR1 and CDR2 sequences are SEHNR and FQNEAQ (reference sequence). The DNA for the CDR3 is TGTGCCAGCAGTTCGGCCGGGACATCGAACACCGGGGAGCTGTTTTTT. The encoded protein is CASSSAGTSNTGELFF.

In this sample, this clonotype turned up a few times. The rearrangement uses TRBV30 and TRBJ2-7; D is undetermined. This CDR3 is built from 15 residues. V was clipped by 0 bases and J by 4 bases, with 16 bases between them. Per the germline V gene, CDR1 is GTSNPN and CDR2 is SVGIG (reference sequence). The CDR3 DNA follows: TGTGCCTGGAGTGTACGATCTCGGCCCTTATACGAGCAGTACTTC. Its translation: CAWSVRSRPLYEQYF.

A few counts support this clonotype. This chain connects TRBV6-1 to TRBJ2-1; D is unresolved. This CDR3 has 15 amino acids. Germline lookup yields CDR1 MNHNS and CDR2 SASEGT. Trimming left V 2 bases short and J 6 bases short, with 14 bases between. Written as DNA, the CDR3 is TGTGCCAGCAGTGAATTCCGTAACGAACGCAATGAGCAGTTCTTC. This sequence encodes CASSEFRNERNEQFF.